These T cell receptor beta chains were read from a single sample in a study of blood T cell repertoires in COVID-19. Clones were sequenced by immunoSEQ multiplex PCR, and TCRdb holds only the in-frame ones, with some missing. The sample consists of under 200,000 clones, roughly 82% of them appearing once. Sequenced sample: PBMCs or T cells enriched from blood (not recorded which). The source is a woman aged 55-70 years with acute COVID-19. Both conserved end residues are part of each CDR3. A D gene is named only where the DNA matches it firmly. Only part of the rows carry a size: once, few, many, or a class if the clone is expanded.

CDR3: CASSHPSGLMPYEQYF
DNA: TGTGCCAGCAGCCACCCTAGCGGATTGATGCCCTACGAGCAGTACTTC
J: TRBJ2-7
size: once
V: TRBV3-1/TRBV3-2
length: 16
D: TRBD2

CDR3: CAWTRAGGRQPQHF
DNA: TGTGCCTGGACCAGGGCGGGAGGAAGGCAGCCCCAGCATTTT
J: TRBJ1-5
size: -
V: TRBV30
length: 14
D: -

CDR3: CASSATVGIRGYTF
DNA: TGTGCCAGCAGCGCGACAGTTGGCATCCGTGGCTACACCTTC
J: TRBJ1-2
size: -
V: TRBV7-9
length: 14
D: -

CDR3: CASSLTGTGPEAFF
DNA: TGTGCCAGCAGCTTGACCGGGACAGGGCCTGAAGCTTTCTTT
J: TRBJ1-1
size: -
V: TRBV28
length: 14
D: TRBD1

CDR3: CASSQEGTSGNPPNEQFF
DNA: TGCGCCAGCAGCCAAGAGGGGACTAGCGGGAACCCTCCCAATGAGCAGTTCTTC
J: TRBJ2-1
size: -
V: TRBV4-3
length: 18
D: TRBD2

CDR3: CATSLGEALQPQHF
DNA: TGTGCCACCAGCCTCGGAGAGGCCCTACAGCCCCAGCATTTT
J: TRBJ1-5
size: -
V: TRBV15
length: 14
D: -

CDR3: CASTSRGANTIYF
DNA: TGTGCCAGCACAAGCAGGGGAGCAAACACCATATATTTT
J: TRBJ1-3
size: -
V: TRBV5-4
length: 13
D: -

CDR3: CASSLGGGENTEAFF
DNA: TGTGCCAGCTCCCTAGGGGGGGGTGAGAACACTGAAGCTTTCTTT
J: TRBJ1-1
size: -
V: TRBV18
length: 15
D: -

CDR3: CASSPRVVGTDTQYF
DNA: TGTGCCAGCAGCCCAAGAGTAGTAGGCACAGATACGCAGTATTTT
J: TRBJ2-3
size: -
V: TRBV5-8
length: 15
D: -

CDR3: CASSLVHSSGNTIYF
DNA: TGTGCCAGCAGCTTAGTGCACAGCTCTGGAAACACCATATATTTT
J: TRBJ1-3
size: -
V: TRBV11-2
length: 15
D: -

CDR3: CATSGGGNQPQHF
DNA: TGTGCCACCAGCGGGGGGGGCAATCAGCCCCAGCATTTT
J: TRBJ1-5
size: -
V: TRBV15
length: 13
D: -

CDR3: CASSQEGGVGGYTF
DNA: TGCGCCAGCAGCCAAGAGGGAGGTGTAGGTGGCTACACCTTC
J: TRBJ1-2
size: few
V: TRBV4-3
length: 14
D: -

CDR3: CASSLDATRAYEQYF
DNA: TGTGCCAGCAGCTTAGATGCGACACGAGCCTACGAGCAGTACTTC
J: TRBJ2-7
size: few
V: TRBV7-2
length: 15
D: -

CDR3: CASSIADSGANVLTF
DNA: TGTGCCAGTAGTATAGCAGACTCTGGGGCCAACGTCCTGACTTTC
J: TRBJ2-6
size: -
V: TRBV19
length: 15
D: -

CDR3: CASSQVGVYGYTF
DNA: TGTGCCAGCAGCCAAGTCGGAGTCTATGGCTACACCTTC
J: TRBJ1-2
size: -
V: TRBV3-1/TRBV3-2
length: 13
D: -

CDR3: CAWSVLTGRGYGEFF
DNA: TGTGCCTGGAGTGTACTAACGGGAAGGGGGTATGGGGAGTTCTTC
J: TRBJ2-1
size: -
V: TRBV30
length: 15
D: -

CDR3: CASSTSQGGFF
DNA: TGTGCCAGCAGCACGAGTCAGGGAGGTTTCTTT
J: TRBJ1-1
size: -
V: TRBV6-4
length: 11
D: -

CDR3: CAQGQGTNSPLHF
DNA: TGTGCCCAAGGACAGGGTACGAATTCACCCCTCCACTTT
J: TRBJ1-6
size: few
V: TRBV30
length: 13
D: TRBD1

CDR3: CASSGVQGQPQHF
DNA: TGTGCCAGCAGCGGGGTACAGGGTCAGCCCCAGCATTTT
J: TRBJ1-5
size: -
V: TRBV5-8
length: 13
D: -

CDR3: CASSPERGEQYF
DNA: TGTGCCAGCTCACCCGAGAGAGGAGAGCAGTACTTC
J: TRBJ2-7
size: -
V: TRBV18
length: 12
D: -

CDR3: CASSWSYDTQYF
DNA: TGTGCCAGCAGCTGGAGTTATGATACGCAGTATTTT
J: TRBJ2-3
size: -
V: TRBV28
length: 12
D: -

CDR3: CASSRGWMNPQHF
DNA: TGTGCCAGCAGTCGCGGATGGATGAACCCCCAGCATTTT
J: TRBJ1-5
size: few
V: TRBV12-3/TRBV12-4
length: 13
D: -

CDR3: CASSVRPLPEAFF
DNA: TGTGCCAGCAGCGTCAGGCCTCTTCCTGAAGCTTTCTTT
J: TRBJ1-1
size: -
V: TRBV7-9
length: 13
D: -

CDR3: CASSKGATPDTQYF
DNA: TGCGCCAGCAGCAAGGGGGCGACCCCGGATACGCAGTATTTT
J: TRBJ2-3
size: -
V: TRBV5-1
length: 14
D: TRBD1

CDR3: CASSYFSGGVNEQFF
DNA: TGTGCCAGCAGTTACTTCTCGGGGGGCGTAAATGAGCAGTTCTTC
J: TRBJ2-1
size: -
V: TRBV6-5
length: 15
D: -

CDR3: CASSQGNLRVYEQYF
DNA: TGTGCCAGCAGCCAAGGGAATTTACGGGTTTACGAGCAGTACTTC
J: TRBJ2-7
size: -
V: TRBV14
length: 15
D: -

CDR3: CSARQYTEAFF
DNA: TGCAGTGCTAGACAGTACACTGAAGCTTTCTTT
J: TRBJ1-1
size: once
V: TRBV20-1
length: 11
D: -

CDR3: CASSPTGQVYGYTF
DNA: TGTGCCAGCAGTCCAACCGGACAGGTTTATGGCTACACCTTC
J: TRBJ1-2
size: once
V: TRBV6-2/TRBV6-3
length: 14
D: TRBD1

CDR3: CASTERIGGVTEAFF
DNA: TGCGCCAGCACCGAAAGAATAGGAGGGGTTACTGAAGCTTTCTTT
J: TRBJ1-1
size: few
V: TRBV4-3
length: 15
D: -

CDR3: CASSQGTGGYTF
DNA: TGTGCCAGCAGCCAAGGCACGGGAGGCTACACCTTC
J: TRBJ1-2
size: -
V: TRBV3-1/TRBV3-2
length: 12
D: -

CDR3: CASSYPAGTGTNTEAFF
DNA: TGTGCCAGCAGTTACCCCGCCGGGACAGGCACGAACACTGAAGCTTTCTTT
J: TRBJ1-1
size: -
V: TRBV6-2/TRBV6-3
length: 17
D: TRBD1

CDR3: CASTPGLNSPLHF
DNA: TGTGCCAGCACCCCCGGGTTGAATTCACCCCTCCACTTT
J: TRBJ1-6
size: -
V: TRBV7-2
length: 13
D: -

CDR3: CASSLGQGADTQYF
DNA: TGTGCCAGCAGCTTAGGACAGGGGGCAGATACGCAGTATTTT
J: TRBJ2-3
size: -
V: TRBV7-2
length: 14
D: TRBD1

CDR3: CASSGGAGWTEAFF
DNA: TGTGCCAGCAGTGGGGGCGCAGGTTGGACTGAAGCTTTCTTT
J: TRBJ1-1
size: -
V: TRBV6-2/TRBV6-3
length: 14
D: -

CDR3: CATRKGGFSDTQYF
DNA: TGTGCCACCAGGAAAGGGGGCTTCTCAGATACGCAGTATTTT
J: TRBJ2-3
size: -
V: TRBV24-1
length: 14
D: TRBD1

CDR3: CASSYADRGGAGELFF
DNA: TGTGCCAGCAGTTACGCCGACAGGGGTGGGGCCGGGGAGCTGTTTTTT
J: TRBJ2-2
size: -
V: TRBV6-5
length: 16
D: TRBD1

CDR3: CACAPPHMGNTIYF
DNA: TGTGCCTGTGCCCCCCCCCACATGGGAAACACCATATATTTT
J: TRBJ1-3
size: few
V: TRBV30
length: 14
D: -

CDR3: CASSRATGLLSGNTIYF
DNA: TGTGCCAGCAGCAGAGCCACTGGACTGCTCTCTGGAAACACCATATATTTT
J: TRBJ1-3
size: -
V: TRBV5-8
length: 17
D: -

CDR3: CASSPRLAEVTDTQYF
DNA: TGTGCCAGCTCACCACGGCTAGCGGAAGTCACAGATACGCAGTATTTT
J: TRBJ2-3
size: -
V: TRBV18
length: 16
D: TRBD2

CDR3: CASSLAESSYEQYF
DNA: TGTGCCAGCAGCCTGGCGGAGAGCTCCTACGAGCAGTACTTC
J: TRBJ2-7
size: -
V: TRBV3-1/TRBV3-2
length: 14
D: -

CDR3: CAIKSDRAGTEAFF
DNA: TGTGCCATCAAGTCGGACAGGGCGGGCACTGAAGCTTTCTTT
J: TRBJ1-1
size: -
V: TRBV10-3
length: 14
D: TRBD1

CDR3: CASSLGWDIGELFF
DNA: TGCGCCAGCAGCCTAGGTTGGGACATCGGGGAGCTGTTTTTT
J: TRBJ2-2
size: -
V: TRBV5-1
length: 14
D: -

CDR3: CASSVASGVTEAFF
DNA: TGTGCCAGCAGCGTAGCTTCCGGGGTCACTGAAGCTTTCTTT
J: TRBJ1-1
size: -
V: TRBV9
length: 14
D: -

CDR3: CASSPGQVGYTF
DNA: TGTGCCAGCAGCCCAGGACAGGTTGGCTACACCTTC
J: TRBJ1-2
size: -
V: TRBV7-9
length: 12
D: TRBD1

CDR3: CASSGLAGEHEQYF
DNA: TGTGCCAGCTCAGGACTAGCGGGAGAGCACGAGCAGTACTTC
J: TRBJ2-7
size: few
V: TRBV18
length: 14
D: TRBD2

CDR3: CASSQGGAVGVETQYF
DNA: TGCGCCAGCAGCCAAGGTGGGGCAGTTGGAGTAGAGACCCAGTACTTC
J: TRBJ2-5
size: -
V: TRBV4-3
length: 16
D: -

CDR3: CASSGHRGATNYGYTF
DNA: TGTGCCAGTAGTGGCCACAGGGGCGCCACTAACTATGGCTACACCTTC
J: TRBJ1-2
size: -
V: TRBV19
length: 16
D: TRBD1

CDR3: CASSQRHGDTEAFF
DNA: TGTGCCAGCTCACAACGCCACGGGGACACTGAAGCTTTCTTT
J: TRBJ1-1
size: -
V: TRBV18
length: 14
D: -

CDR3: CASSPLTGRYSNQPQHF
DNA: TGTGCCAGCAGCCCGCTGACAGGGCGCTATAGCAATCAGCCCCAGCATTTT
J: TRBJ1-5
size: -
V: TRBV7-8
length: 17
D: TRBD1